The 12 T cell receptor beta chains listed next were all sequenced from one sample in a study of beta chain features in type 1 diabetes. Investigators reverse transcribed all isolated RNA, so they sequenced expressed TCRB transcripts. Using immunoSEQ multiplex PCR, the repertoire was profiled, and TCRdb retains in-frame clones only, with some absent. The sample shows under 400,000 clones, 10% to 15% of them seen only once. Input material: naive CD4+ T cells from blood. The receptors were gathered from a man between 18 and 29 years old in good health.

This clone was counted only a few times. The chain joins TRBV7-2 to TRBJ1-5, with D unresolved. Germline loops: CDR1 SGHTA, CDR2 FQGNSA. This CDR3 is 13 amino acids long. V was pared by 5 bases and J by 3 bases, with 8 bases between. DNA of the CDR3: TGTGCCAGCAGCCAAGTGGCCAATCAGCCCCAGCATTTT. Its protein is CASSQVANQPQHF.

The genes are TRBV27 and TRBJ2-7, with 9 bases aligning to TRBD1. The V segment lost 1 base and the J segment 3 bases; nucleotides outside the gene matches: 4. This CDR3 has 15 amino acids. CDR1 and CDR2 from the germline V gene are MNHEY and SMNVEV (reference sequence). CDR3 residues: CASSLLGTGNYEQYF. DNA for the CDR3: TGTGCCAGCAGTTTATTGGGGACAGGGAACTACGAGCAGTACTTC.

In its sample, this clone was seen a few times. CDR3 protein: CASRRGGYGYTF. CDR3 nucleotide sequence: TGTGCCAGCAGAAGAGGTGGCTATGGCTACACCTTC. V gene TRBV28 combines with J gene TRBJ1-2; no definite D call. There are 12 residues in the CDR3. Between the trimmed V and J ends, which lost 6 bases and 4 bases, there was a span of 9 bases. Germline CDR1 MDHEN, CDR2 SYDVKM.

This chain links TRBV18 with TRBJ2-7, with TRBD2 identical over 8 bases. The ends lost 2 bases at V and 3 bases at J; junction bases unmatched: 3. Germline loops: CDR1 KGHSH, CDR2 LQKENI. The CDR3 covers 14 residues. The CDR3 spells CASSPTGGRYEQYF. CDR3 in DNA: TGTGCCAGCTCACCAACGGGGGGGCGCTACGAGCAGTACTTC.

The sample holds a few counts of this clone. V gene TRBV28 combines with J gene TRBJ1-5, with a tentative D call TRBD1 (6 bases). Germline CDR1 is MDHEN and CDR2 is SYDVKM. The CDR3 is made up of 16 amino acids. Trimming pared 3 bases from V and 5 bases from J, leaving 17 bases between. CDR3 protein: CASSLGARVGDQPQHF. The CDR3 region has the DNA TGTGCCAGCAGTTTGGGGGCCAGGGTCGGGGATCAGCCCCAGCATTTT. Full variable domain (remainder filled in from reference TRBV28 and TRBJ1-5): DVKVTQSSRYLVKRTGEKVFLECVQDMDHENMFWYRQDPGLGLRLIYFSYDVKMKEKGDIPEGYSVSREKKERFSLILESASTNQTSMYLCASSLGARVGDQPQHFGDGTRLSIL.

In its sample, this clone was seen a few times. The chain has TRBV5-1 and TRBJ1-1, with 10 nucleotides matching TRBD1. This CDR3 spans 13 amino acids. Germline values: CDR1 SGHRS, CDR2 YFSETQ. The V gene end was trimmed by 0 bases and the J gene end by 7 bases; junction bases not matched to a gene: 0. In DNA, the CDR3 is TGCGCCAGCAGCTTGGGGGACAGGGGTGAAGCTTTCTTT. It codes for CASSLGDRGEAFF.

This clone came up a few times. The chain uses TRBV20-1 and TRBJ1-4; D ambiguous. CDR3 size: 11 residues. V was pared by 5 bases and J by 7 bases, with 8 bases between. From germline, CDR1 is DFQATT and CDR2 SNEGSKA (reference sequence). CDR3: CSAVWAEKLFF. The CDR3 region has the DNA TGCAGTGCTGTGTGGGCTGAAAAACTGTTTTTT.

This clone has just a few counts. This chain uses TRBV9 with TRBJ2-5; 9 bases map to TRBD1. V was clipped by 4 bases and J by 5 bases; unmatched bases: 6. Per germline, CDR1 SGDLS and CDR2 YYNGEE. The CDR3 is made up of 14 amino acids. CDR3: CASSPRDRVETQYF. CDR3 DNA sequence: TGTGCCAGCAGCCCAAGGGACAGGGTTGAGACCCAGTACTTC. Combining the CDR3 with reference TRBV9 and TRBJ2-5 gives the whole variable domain DSGVTQTPKHLITATGQRVTLRCSPRSGDLSVYWYQQSLDQGLQFLIQYYNGEERAKGNILERFSAQQFPDLHSELNLSSLELGDSALYFCASSPRDRVETQYFGPGTRLLVL.

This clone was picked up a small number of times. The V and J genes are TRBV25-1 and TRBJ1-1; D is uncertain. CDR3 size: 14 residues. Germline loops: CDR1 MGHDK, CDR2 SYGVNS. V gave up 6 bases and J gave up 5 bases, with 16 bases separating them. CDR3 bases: TGTGCCAGCAGGTCCGACACTGGGTGGACTGAAGCTTTCTTT. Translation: CASRSDTGWTEAFF.

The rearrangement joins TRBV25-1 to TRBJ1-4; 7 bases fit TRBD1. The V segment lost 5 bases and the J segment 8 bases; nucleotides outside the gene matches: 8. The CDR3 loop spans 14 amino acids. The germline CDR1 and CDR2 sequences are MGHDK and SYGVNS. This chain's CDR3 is CASSRAGGGEKLFF. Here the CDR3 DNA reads TGTGCCAGCAGTAGGGCAGGGGGAGGAGAAAAACTGTTTTTT.

The CDR3 nucleotides are TGTGCCAGCAGCTTAAAGGGGGACACCGGGGAGCTGTTTTTT. Protein: CASSLKGDTGELFF. The chain combines TRBV7-9 with TRBJ2-2; tentative D call: TRBD1 (6 bases). The V and J ends lost 2 bases and 3 bases respectively, with 7 bases between them. CDR3 length equals 14 residues. Per germline, CDR1 SEHNR and CDR2 FQNEAQ (reference sequence). The variable domain in full, with the rest retrieved from reference TRBV7-9 and TRBJ2-2, is DTGVSQNPRHKITKRGQNVTFRCDPISEHNRLYWYRQTLGQGPEFLTYFQNEAQLEKSRLLSDRFSAERPKGSFSTLEIQRTEQGDSAMYLCASSLKGDTGELFFGEGSRLTVL.

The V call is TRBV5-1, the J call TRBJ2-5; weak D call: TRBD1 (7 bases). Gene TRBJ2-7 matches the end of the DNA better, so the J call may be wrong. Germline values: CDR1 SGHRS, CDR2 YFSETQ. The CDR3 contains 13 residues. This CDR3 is CASSPQGRNEQYF. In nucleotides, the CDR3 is TGCGCCAGCAGCCCACAGGGGAGGAACGAGCAGTACTTC.